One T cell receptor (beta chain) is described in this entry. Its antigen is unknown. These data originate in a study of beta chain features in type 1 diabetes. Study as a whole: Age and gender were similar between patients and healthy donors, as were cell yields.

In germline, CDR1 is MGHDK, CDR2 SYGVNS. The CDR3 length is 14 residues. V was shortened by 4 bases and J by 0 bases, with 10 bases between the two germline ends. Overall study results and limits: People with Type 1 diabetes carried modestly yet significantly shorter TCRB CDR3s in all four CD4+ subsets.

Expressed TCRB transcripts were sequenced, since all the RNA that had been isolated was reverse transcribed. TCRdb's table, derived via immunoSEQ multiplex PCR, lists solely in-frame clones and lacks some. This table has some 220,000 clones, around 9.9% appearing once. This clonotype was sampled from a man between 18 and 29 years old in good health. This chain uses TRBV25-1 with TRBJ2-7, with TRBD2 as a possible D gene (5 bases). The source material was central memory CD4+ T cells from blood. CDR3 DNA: TGTGCCAGCAGTGTGAGCGGAGACTCCTACGAGCAGTACTTC. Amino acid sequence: CASSVSGDSYEQYF.